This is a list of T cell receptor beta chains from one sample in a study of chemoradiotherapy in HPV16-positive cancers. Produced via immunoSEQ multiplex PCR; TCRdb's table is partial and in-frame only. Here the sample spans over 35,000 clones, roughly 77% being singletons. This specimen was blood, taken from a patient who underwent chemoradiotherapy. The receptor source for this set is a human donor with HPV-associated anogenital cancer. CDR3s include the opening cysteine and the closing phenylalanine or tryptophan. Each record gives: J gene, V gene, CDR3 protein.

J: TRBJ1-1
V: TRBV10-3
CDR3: CAISELGNTEAFF

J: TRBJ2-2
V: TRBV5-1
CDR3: CASRGRDRGATGELFF

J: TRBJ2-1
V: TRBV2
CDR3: CASSEGGDNEQFF

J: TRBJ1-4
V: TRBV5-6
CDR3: CASSIGTESSTNEKLFF

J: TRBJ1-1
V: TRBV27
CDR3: CASSLSWATEAFF

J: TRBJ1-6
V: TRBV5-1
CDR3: CASSLVADYNSPLHF

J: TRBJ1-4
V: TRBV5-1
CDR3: CASHARTGSDEKLFF

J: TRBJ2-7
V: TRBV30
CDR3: CAWNPGTGGFEQYF

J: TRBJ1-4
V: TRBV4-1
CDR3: CASSQPGVGELFF

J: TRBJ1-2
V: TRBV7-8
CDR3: CASSSPRKGSYGYTF

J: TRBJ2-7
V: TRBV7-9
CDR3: CASSPGQGYEQYF

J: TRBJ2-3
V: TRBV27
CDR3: CASSLSPRRQGRTDTQYF

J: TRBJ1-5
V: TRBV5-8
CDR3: CASSREPGISNQPQHF